One TCR beta chain is described in this entry. The specificity of this receptor is unknown. Base qualities are not at hand, and no much larger clone is one base apart. Based on the germline V gene, the CDR1 and CDR2 sequences are KGHDR and SFDVKD. The CDR3 holds 15 amino acids from the cysteine to the phenylalanine. Just CDR3 DNA is preserved here, 45 bases in frame from base 1. The germline ends are 9 bases apart after V is trimmed by 0 bases and J by 2 bases. This entry is derived from a study of identical twins (dated by TCRdb to 2016 to 2017). Describing the broader study: To test whether fetal clonotypes persist, the study used deep sequencing on TCR alpha and beta repertoires from monozygotic twins, unrelated adults of various ages, and cord blood. To rule out contamination, the twin experiments were replicated at different times with different library preparation protocols. Broader findings and caveats from the paper: In beta out-of-frame sequences, excess twin sharing was weaker, because having fewer shared sequences lowered the signal-to-noise ratio. Fewer insertions were carried by abundant cord blood beta clonotypes, a similar but weaker trend appeared in young adult naive repertoires, and no such trend appeared in memory repertoires. Compared with coincidental sharing between unrelated individuals, out-of-frame TCR alpha sequences shared between twins had an excess of sequences with low generation probability. Zero-insertion analyses could be partly confounded by invariant T cells such as MAIT and iNKT, although diverse VJ usage argued against such confounding for most clonotypes. Recombination models systematically underestimated out-of-frame TCR alpha sharing in monozygotic twins but agreed with sharing between unrelated individuals. Conclusions relied on cross-sectional statistical analysis, since the same donors could not be followed over many years.

Library prep was done by 5' RACE. TCRdb lists the instrument as Illumina HiSeq 2000. A universal primer binding site was introduced by template switching, and a unique molecular identifier was present in the final cDNA, enabling accurate counting of TCR cDNA molecules. Specific primers in the conserved constant-segment region were used to synthesize first-strand cDNA for the TCR alpha and beta chains. To control for contamination, each cDNA library was double barcoded with a SMART-Mk sample barcode plus Illumina barcodes. TruSeq adapter sequences along with Illumina sample barcodes were introduced in two successive PCR steps. The Illumina HiSeq platform was used with custom primers to sequence TCR alpha and beta cDNA libraries. The paper's data handling went like this. MiGEC was used to process raw reads and extract unique molecular identifiers, and MiXCR was used to find CDR3 positions. For each individual, recombination models were inferred using an EM algorithm with the repgenHMM and IGoR tools. Shared clonotype analysis was performed with the tcR package in R, normalizing sharing by the product of cloneset sizes. To study raw recombination without the effects of thymic and clonal selection, out-of-frame nonproductive sequences were analyzed. TCRdb redid the processing of the public reads, applying fastp at Q25 and MiXCR, and retained in-frame beta chains. Each record represents a unique CDR3 protein, reported with the most common genes and DNA among its rows. TCRdb assigned the V and J calls; the authors' analysis was not used. The sample table contains roughly 750,000 distinct CDR3 sequences; only one count was recorded for 21% of them. The leading ten clones occupy approximately 4.3% of the sample.

Only healthy Caucasian donors were included. The twin cohort consisted of three pairs of female monozygotic twins, all aged roughly 18 to 30 years. The RNA used for TCR libraries was isolated from peripheral blood mononuclear cells. The same sample was also studied in work on T cells expressing NK-cell markers. The second source states: Several donors provided sorted CD3+CD56+NKG2C+, CD3+CD56+NKG2C- and CD3+CD56-NKG2C+ T-cell subsets, whose TCR beta-chain repertoires were profiled. Among the eight sequenced donors, seven were HCMV-seropositive and one was HCMV-seronegative. In several experiments an anti-gammadeltaTCR antibody was added to restrict sorting to alphabetaTCR-expressing T cells. In about six donors, the dominant CD3+CD56+NKG2C+ clonotypes were found to rank among the top 10 CD8+ clonotypes and to make up about 1.0-7.5% of CD8+ T cells. Those dominant clonotypes were again the most abundant among CD3+CD56-NKG2C+ cells in a few donors, at about 25-65%. It remained unclear whether the expanded NKG2C-expressing T cell clones were specific for HCMV antigens. The eight sequenced donors were randomly selected healthy volunteers, three men and five women. To determine HCMV serostatus, a commercial ELISA kit was used to detect HCMV-specific IgG in serum. For five or six donors, unsorted PBMC were also used to sequence bulk peripheral blood T-cell repertoires. MIGEC handled demultiplexing of the reads and grouping by UMI, while MiTCR was used to assemble and quantify clonotypes. To exclude erroneous sequences, only TCR cDNA sequences supported by at least two reads were retained. The tcR package was used for downstream repertoire analysis, with clonotypes matched between fractions based on CDR3 nucleotide sequence plus V segment. VDJmatch was used to annotate antigen specificity against VDJdb, with one amino acid substitution in CDR3 allowed.

This clonotype originated in a woman aged 18-30 years in good health. The chain is made from TRBV24-1 and TRBJ2-5; no D gene is confidently identified. Sequencing was done on a sample of PBMCs. Read as DNA, the sequence is TGTGCCACCAGTGATTTGCAATCCGGACAAGAGACCCAGTACTTC. Its translation reads: CATSDLQSGQETQYF.